The 8 T cell receptor beta chains given below trace back to one sample, sequenced in a study of T-cell reconstitution after alpha-beta-depleted transplantation in children (dated by TCRdb to between 2015 and 2016). The library came from PCR. This sample was sequenced with an Illumina HiSeq 2500. Molecular barcoding was employed in the preparation of TCR libraries, with unique molecular identifiers being used to normalize TCRbeta repertoire quantification. TCRdb reprocessing: public reads trimmed at Q25 with fastp, clones called with MiXCR, in-frame beta chains kept. Identical CDR3 proteins give one entry, which carries the most common genes and DNA. This sample gives over 70,000 distinct CDR3 sequences in total; 12% of them show up just once. The top ten constitute approximately 14% of the sample. The sequences come from PBMCs from the stem cell graft donor, collected from the stem cell graft. The source of these receptors is a human donor who donated a stem cell graft to a child with inherited bone marrow failure.

Many counts were recorded for this clonotype. The chain couples TRBV12-3 or TRBV12-4 to TRBJ2-3; D possibly corresponds to TRBD1 (6 bases). V was shortened by 6 bases and J by 1 base, with 23 bases between the two germline ends. This CDR3 comprises 18 residues. The CDR3 spells CASSSSVGACYGTDTQYF. CDR3 bases: TGTGCCAGCAGCTCATCGGTGGGGGCCTGTTACGGCACAGATACGCAGTATTTT.

Many counts were recorded for this clonotype. V gene TRBV6-1 combines with J gene TRBJ1-1, with D possibly TRBD1 on 5 matching bases. Trimming left V 11 bases short and J 0 bases short, with 16 bases between. This CDR3 region has 14 residues. Germline V CDR1 and CDR2: MNHNS, SASEGT. CDR3 coding DNA: TGTGCCTCTTCCGGGGGGACTATGAACACTGAAGCTTTCTTT. Its translation is CASSGGTMNTEAFF.

V gene TRBV5-1 combines with J gene TRBJ2-1; D is perhaps TRBD2 (6 bases). The ends were cut back, 0 bases at V and 5 bases at J, with 12 bases in the middle. The CDR3 sequence is 15 residues long. CDR1 is SGHRS, CDR2 YFSETQ, per germline. For the CDR3, the DNA is TGCGCCAGCAGCTTGGTGGCAGCGGGTAACAATGAGCAGTTCTTC. Translation gives CASSLVAAGNNEQFF. The variable domain in full, completed from reference TRBV5-1 and TRBJ2-1, reads KAGVTQTPRYLIKTRGQQVTLSCSPISGHRSVSWYQQTPGQGLQFLFEYFSETQRNKGNFPGRFSGRQFSNSRSEMNVSTLELGDSALYLCASSLVAAGNNEQFFGPGTRLTVL.

This clonotype occurred many times. The V gene is TRBV29-1, the J gene TRBJ2-3, with a possible D match to TRBD1 (5 bases). The germline CDR1 and CDR2 sequences are SQVTM and ANQGSEA. V was cut by 6 bases and J by 2 bases, with 21 bases left in between. The CDR3 is 16 residues long. The CDR3 nucleotides read TGCAGCGTCCCAAAGGGGCTAACGAAAATCACAGATACGCAGTATTTT. Residues: CSVPKGLTKITDTQYF.

This clonotype was seen repeatedly, ten times or more. This chain links TRBV12-3 or TRBV12-4 with TRBJ1-1; D remains ambiguous. The CDR3 consists of 16 residues. Trimming shortened V by 5 bases and J by 4 bases, and 20 bases separated the two germline ends. The CDR3 sequence: CASSAPARAAGTEAFF. CDR3 in DNA: TGTGCCAGCAGTGCCCCCGCGAGGGCAGCAGGCACTGAAGCTTTCTTT.

This clonotype has at least ten counts. The rearrangement uses TRBV5-1 and TRBJ2-6; 7 bases map to TRBD1. The CDR3 runs 15 residues. Germline V gene sequence: CDR1 SGHRS, CDR2 YFSETQ. V lost 4 bases and J lost 1; bases outside the gene matches: 2. The DNA for the CDR3 is TGCGCCAGCAGCCCAGGGGGATCTGGGGCCAACGTCCTGACTTTC. Translation: CASSPGGSGANVLTF.

The chain combines TRBV12-3 or TRBV12-4 with TRBJ2-5; D may match TRBD1 or TRBD2 (5 bases each). Between the trimmed V and J ends, which lost 3 bases and 1 base, there was a span of 9 bases. This CDR3 is built from 14 residues. CDR3 sequence reads: CASSLGTFQETQYF. The CDR3 nucleotides are TGTGCCAGCAGTTTGGGGACCTTCCAAGAGACCCAGTACTTC.

This clonotype showed up many times. CDR3 bases: TGCAGCGTCAAAGGGGCTAACTATGGCTACACCTTC. Its translation: CSVKGANYGYTF. The gene calls are TRBV29-1 and TRBJ1-2; possible D gene TRBD1, 5 bases. Germline-derived CDR1 and CDR2 are SQVTM and ANQGSEA. V shed 6 bases and J shed 0 bases, with 8 bases lying between them. This CDR3 comprises 12 residues.